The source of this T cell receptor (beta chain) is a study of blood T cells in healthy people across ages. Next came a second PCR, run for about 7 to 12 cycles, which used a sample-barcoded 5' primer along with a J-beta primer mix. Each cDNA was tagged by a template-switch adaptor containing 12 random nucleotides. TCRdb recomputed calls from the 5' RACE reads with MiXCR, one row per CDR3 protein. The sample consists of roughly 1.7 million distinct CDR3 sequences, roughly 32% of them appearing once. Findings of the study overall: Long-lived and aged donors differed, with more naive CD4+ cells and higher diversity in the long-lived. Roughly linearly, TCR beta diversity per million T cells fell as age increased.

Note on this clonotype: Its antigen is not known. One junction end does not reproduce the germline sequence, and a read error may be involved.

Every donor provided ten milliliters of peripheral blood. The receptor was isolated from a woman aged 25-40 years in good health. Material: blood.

The CDR3 region has the DNA TGTGCCAGCGGGACTAAATATGGCTACACCTTC. This sequence encodes CASGTKYGYTF. The rearrangement joins TRBV9 to TRBJ1-2; D possibly corresponds to TRBD1 (5 bases). CDR3 size: 11 residues. The germline gives CDR1 SGDLS, CDR2 YYNGEE.